The rows below give T cell receptor beta chains drawn from one sample of a study of blood T cell repertoires in COVID-19. TCRdb's table, derived via immunoSEQ multiplex PCR, lists solely in-frame clones and lacks some. The sample shows around 190,000 clones, 70% to 90% of them seen only once. Sequenced material: peripheral blood. The receptors here all came from a man aged 50 to 59 with COVID-19, enrolled during active disease. The CDR3 runs from the conserved cysteine through the conserved F or W. D genes are given only for firm matches. Expanded clones are given a class, and other clones once, few, many or no size at all.

CDR3 DNA: TGTGCCAGCATGGGGGGTATGAATCAGCCCCAGCATTTT
CDR3 protein: CASMGGMNQPQHF
J gene: TRBJ1-5
clone size: .
V gene: TRBV6-6
D gene: .

CDR3 DNA: TGTGCCAGCTCACCATTGGAGGCCGGCACCGGGGAGCTGTTTTTT
CDR3 protein: CASSPLEAGTGELFF
J gene: TRBJ2-2
clone size: .
V gene: TRBV18
D gene: .

CDR3 DNA: TGCGCCAGCATTGATGGGCAGGCCTACAATGAGCAGTTCTTC
CDR3 protein: CASIDGQAYNEQFF
J gene: TRBJ2-1
clone size: .
V gene: TRBV10-2
D gene: .

CDR3 DNA: TGTGCCAGCAGCCAAAGGGGCGGCCAGTACTTC
CDR3 protein: CASSQRGGQYF
J gene: TRBJ2-5
clone size: .
V gene: TRBV14
D gene: .

CDR3 DNA: TGTGCCAGCAGCCTAAGTAGCTACGAGCAGTACTTC
CDR3 protein: CASSLSSYEQYF
J gene: TRBJ2-7
clone size: .
V gene: TRBV7-2
D gene: .

CDR3 DNA: TGTGCCAGCAGTTACCAGACAGAGACTGAAGCTTTCTTT
CDR3 protein: CASSYQTETEAFF
J gene: TRBJ1-1
clone size: .
V gene: TRBV6-6
D gene: .

CDR3 DNA: TGCGCCAGCAGCTCGGAGGCCTCTGGAAACACCATATATTTT
CDR3 protein: CASSSEASGNTIYF
J gene: TRBJ1-3
clone size: .
V gene: TRBV5-1
D gene: .

CDR3 DNA: TGTGCCAGTAGGAAGGCCCCCGACTCCGGGGAGCTGTTTTTT
CDR3 protein: CASRKAPDSGELFF
J gene: TRBJ2-2
clone size: few
V gene: TRBV19
D gene: .

CDR3 DNA: TGTGCCAGCAGCCCAAGCTATGAGCAGTTCTTC
CDR3 protein: CASSPSYEQFF
J gene: TRBJ2-1
clone size: .
V gene: TRBV6-6
D gene: .

CDR3 DNA: TGTGCCAGCAGCGGACAGGCGAACACCGGGGAGCTGTTTTTT
CDR3 protein: CASSGQANTGELFF
J gene: TRBJ2-2
clone size: .
V gene: TRBV7-9
D gene: TRBD1

CDR3 DNA: TGTGCCAGCAGTTTCCTAGCGGGAACCTACGAGCAGTACTTC
CDR3 protein: CASSFLAGTYEQYF
J gene: TRBJ2-7
clone size: medium-sized
V gene: TRBV11-2
D gene: TRBD2

CDR3 DNA: TGTGCCAGTAGTATTGTAGATGGCGGGGAGCTGTTTTTT
CDR3 protein: CASSIVDGGELFF
J gene: TRBJ2-2
clone size: .
V gene: TRBV19
D gene: .

CDR3 DNA: TGTGCCAGCAGTCTACTAGCTCCCGGGGAGCTGTTTTTT
CDR3 protein: CASSLLAPGELFF
J gene: TRBJ2-2
clone size: .
V gene: TRBV6-5
D gene: .

CDR3 DNA: TGTGCCAGCAGTACAGGTTCTTCCGGGGGTTCGAAGCAGTTCTTC
CDR3 protein: CASSTGSSGGSKQFF
J gene: TRBJ2-1
clone size: .
V gene: TRBV28
D gene: .

CDR3 DNA: TGTGCCTGGAGTCGACAGAAAACAACTAATGAAAAACTGTTTTTT
CDR3 protein: CAWSRQKTTNEKLFF
J gene: TRBJ1-4
clone size: .
V gene: TRBV30
D gene: .

CDR3 DNA: TGTGCCACCAGCAGAGATAGTGACTTTAGCTCCTACAATGAGCAGTTCTTC
CDR3 protein: CATSRDSDFSSYNEQFF
J gene: TRBJ2-1
clone size: .
V gene: TRBV15
D gene: .